This TCR beta chain was sequenced in a study of CD8 T cells in Susac syndrome. RNA, at roughly 0.5 to 1 ug, was reverse transcribed with random hexamers. TCRdb independently ran MiXCR on the immunoSEQ multiplex PCR reads; one entry per CDR3 protein. This sample carries approximately 190,000 distinct CDR3 sequences, 90% to 95% of them seen once, and the ten largest clones take approximately 0.086%. This CDR3 contains 14 residues. Deletions cut 0 bases from V and 6 bases from J, with 9 bases between. Sequenced sample: CD4+ T cells from PBMCs. The receptor comes from a human donor with Susac syndrome. The chain links TRBV12-3 or TRBV12-4 to TRBJ2-4, with a possible D match to TRBD2 (5 bases). CDR3 region: CASSLAGAGNIQYF. DNA for the CDR3: TGTGCCAGCAGTTTAGCGGGAGCTGGAAACATTCAGTACTTC.